This TCR beta chain was observed in a study of early T cells in non-severe SARS-CoV-2 infection. Study information: Alpha and beta chains were unpaired, from unsorted whole-blood bulk RNA. General study results and limits: Matching with VDJdb favored anti-spike CD8 responses (missing private and CD4 specificities).

The CDR3 totals 17 residues. The junction had 13 bases not matched to a gene; V was cut back by 2 bases and J by 6 bases. CDR1 is ENHRY, CDR2 SYGVKD, per germline. As part of library construction, unique molecular identifiers were attached to individual cDNA molecules. TCRdb called the 5' RACE reads again in MiXCR, with one record for every CDR3 protein. The table has more than 65,000 distinct CDR3 sequences, roughly 15% seen once. To note about this clonotype: The antigen is unknown.

This receptor was obtained from an adult who was a healthcare worker with PCR-confirmed SARS-CoV-2 infection or an uninfected control (not recorded which). The sample consisted of whole blood. This sequence joins TRBV10-3 and TRBJ2-3, with 8 nucleotides matching TRBD2. The CDR3 sequence: CAISEAGRGGQSDTQYF. As DNA, the CDR3 is TGTGCCATCAGTGAGGCGGGGCGCGGGGGGCAATCGGATACGCAGTATTTT.